This is a list of T cell receptor beta chains from one sample in a study of T cells in Graves' hyperthyroidism and ophthalmopathy. TCRdb recomputed calls from the multiplex PCR reads with MiXCR, one row per CDR3 protein. Here the sample spans 500,000 to 650,000 distinct CDR3 sequences, 17% being singletons. The sequencing sample was made of blood. All receptors come from a woman aged 18 to 35 with Graves' ophthalmopathy. Each CDR3 is given with its conserved first and last residue. The D gene is left open where the match is weak. Some rows have no size entry. The others give once, few or many, or a class for an expanded clone.

d_gene	v_gene	j_gene	abundance	CDR3aa	CDR3nt
TRBD2	TRBV5-4	TRBJ2-1	few	CASSLLAGENDEQFF	TGTGCCAGCAGCTTACTAGCGGGAGAAAATGATGAGCAGTTCTTC
TRBD1	TRBV28	TRBJ1-1	.	CASSFGEVGTGWSTEAFF	TGTGCCAGCAGTTTTGGGGAAGTAGGGACAGGGTGGAGCACTGAAGCTTTCTTT
.	TRBV7-3	TRBJ2-6	few	CASSLYTGGSSGANVLTF	TGTGCCAGCAGCTTATATACAGGAGGGAGCTCTGGGGCCAACGTCCTGACTTTC
.	TRBV7-9	TRBJ1-1	few	CASSLDPGEAFF	TGTGCCAGCAGCCTTGACCCGGGTGAAGCTTTCTTT
TRBD1	TRBV6-1	TRBJ1-2	many	CASSAQPGQMNYGYTF	TGTGCCAGCAGTGCGCAGCCGGGACAGATGAACTATGGCTACACCTTC
.	TRBV6-1	TRBJ2-6	.	CASSDAFGQAGANVLTF	TGTGCCAGCAGTGACGCTTTTGGACAAGCTGGGGCCAACGTCCTGACTTTC
TRBD2	TRBV20-1	TRBJ2-2	.	CSARDHGAGGLSTGELFF	TGCAGTGCTAGAGATCACGGAGCGGGGGGGTTAAGCACCGGGGAGCTGTTTTTT
.	TRBV15	TRBJ1-2	.	CATSRDLVLGYGYTF	TGTGCCACCAGCAGAGATTTGGTGTTAGGCTATGGCTACACCTTC
TRBD2	TRBV24-1	TRBJ2-5	.	CATSDPGLAGIQETQYF	TGTGCCACCAGTGATCCAGGACTAGCGGGGATTCAAGAGACCCAGTACTTC
.	TRBV29-1	TRBJ1-1	few	CSVGHRLAENTEAFF	TGCAGCGTTGGTCACAGGTTGGCCGAGAACACTGAAGCTTTCTTT
TRBD1	TRBV5-1	TRBJ2-2	many	CATSGQGATGELFF	TGCGCCACCTCCGGACAGGGGGCCACCGGGGAGCTGTTTTTT
TRBD1	TRBV28	TRBJ1-1	many	CASRPMGGTGNTEAFF	TGTGCCAGCAGGCCTATGGGTGGGACAGGTAACACTGAAGCTTTCTTT
TRBD2	TRBV29-1	TRBJ2-6	many	CSTAGGGQSGANVLTF	TGCAGCACGGCGGGAGGCGGCCAGTCTGGGGCCAACGTCCTGACTTTC
.	TRBV4-1	TRBJ1-5	.	CASSQFIDSSNQPQHF	TGCGCCAGCAGCCAATTCATAGACAGTAGCAATCAGCCCCAGCATTTT
.	TRBV9	TRBJ1-4	once	CASTGTNEKLFF	TGTGCCAGCACGGGGACTAATGAAAAACTGTTTTTT
.	TRBV20-1	TRBJ1-3	.	CSASASNGILVGNTIYF	TGCAGTGCTAGCGCTAGTAATGGTATATTAGTGGGAAACACCATATATTTT
.	TRBV6-1	TRBJ2-7	few	CASSPLGGGEQYF	TGTGCCAGCAGCCCCCTGGGAGGTGGCGAGCAGTACTTC
.	TRBV6-1	TRBJ1-2	.	CASSLRINYGYTF	TGTGCCAGCAGCCTCAGGATTAACTATGGCTACACCTTC
.	TRBV30	TRBJ1-2	many	CAWLGNGYTF	TGTGCCTGGTTAGGAAATGGCTACACCTTC
.	TRBV5-6	TRBJ1-5	.	CASSMRAASNQPQHF	TGTGCCAGTAGTATGAGGGCGGCTAGCAATCAGCCCCAGCATTTT
.	TRBV11-2	TRBJ2-5	many	CASSPQGRLIQETQYF	TGTGCCAGCAGCCCACAAGGACGCCTCATCCAAGAGACCCAGTACTTC
TRBD1	TRBV20-1	TRBJ1-6	many	CSAARRQGDNSPLHF	TGCAGTGCTGCGAGAAGACAGGGGGACAATTCACCCCTCCACTTT
TRBD1	TRBV6-5	TRBJ1-6	few	CASSYSQGLGSPLHF	TGTGCCAGCAGTTACTCACAGGGGTTGGGGTCACCCCTCCACTTT
.	TRBV10-3	TRBJ2-1	few	CAISESMVRLAVEQFF	TGTGCCATCAGTGAGTCGATGGTGAGGTTAGCGGTTGAGCAGTTCTTC
TRBD1	TRBV2	TRBJ1-5	many	CASSGQGGPWSNQPQHF	TGTGCCAGCAGTGGACAGGGAGGCCCCTGGAGCAATCAGCCCCAGCATTTT
.	TRBV7-9	TRBJ1-1	many	CASLGGAGNTEAFF	TGTGCCAGCTTGGGGGGGGCGGGGAACACTGAAGCTTTCTTT
TRBD1	TRBV7-2	TRBJ1-2	many	CASTPGGVYGYTF	TGTGCCAGCACCCCAGGGGGGGTCTATGGCTACACCTTC
TRBD1	TRBV19	TRBJ1-5	.	CASRQSGTGRSNQPQHF	TGTGCCAGTAGACAATCCGGGACAGGGAGGAGCAATCAGCCCCAGCATTTT